This T cell receptor beta chain was found in a study of T cell responses to AZD1222 COVID-19 vaccine. Note on this clone: The antigen remains unidentified.

The CDR3 loop spans 16 amino acids. Germline lookup yields CDR1 SGHDN and CDR2 FVKESK. J lost 5 bases, V lost 4 bases, and 6 bases had no gene match. Overall study findings and caveats: Dominant at 160-218 and 743-854, vaccine-associated CD4 TCRs also spanned spike. Baseline seropositives among AZD1222 recipients totaled only 5 to 7. Of spike-specific TCRs, nearly half reportedly target regions left unmutated in variants. It should be noted that donors were predominantly white British and more often female, and clonal diversity was possibly underestimated.

The repertoire was sequenced with immunoSEQ multiplex PCR; TCRdb's copy has only in-frame clones and lacks some. This sample has roughly 150,000 clones, with 70% to 90% found just once. Sequencing used peripheral blood, obtained after recovery from COVID-19. This sequence was found in an adult who had recovered from COVID-19. V is TRBV14 and J is TRBJ2-2, with 11 bases aligning to TRBD1. The CDR3: CASSPWTGGDTGELFF. The CDR3 coding sequence is TGTGCCAGCAGCCCTTGGACAGGGGGCGATACCGGGGAGCTGTTTTTT. Drawing the rest from reference TRBV14 and TRBJ2-2, the complete variable domain is EAGVTQFPSHSVIEKGQTVTLRCDPISGHDNLYWYRRVMGKEIKFLLHFVKESKQDESGMPNNRFLAERTGGTYSTLKVQPAELEDSGVYFCASSPWTGGDTGELFFGEGSRLTVL.